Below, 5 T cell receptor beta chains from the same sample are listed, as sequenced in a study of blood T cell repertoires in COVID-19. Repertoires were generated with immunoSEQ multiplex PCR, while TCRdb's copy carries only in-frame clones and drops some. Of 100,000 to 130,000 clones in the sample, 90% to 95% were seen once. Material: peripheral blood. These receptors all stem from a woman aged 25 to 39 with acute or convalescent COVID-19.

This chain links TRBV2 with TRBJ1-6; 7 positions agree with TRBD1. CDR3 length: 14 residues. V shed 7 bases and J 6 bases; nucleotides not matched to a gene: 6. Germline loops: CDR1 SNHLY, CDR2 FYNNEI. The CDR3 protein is CASKGDSINSPLHF. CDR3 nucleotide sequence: TGTGCCAGCAAAGGGGACAGTATTAATTCACCCCTCCACTTT.

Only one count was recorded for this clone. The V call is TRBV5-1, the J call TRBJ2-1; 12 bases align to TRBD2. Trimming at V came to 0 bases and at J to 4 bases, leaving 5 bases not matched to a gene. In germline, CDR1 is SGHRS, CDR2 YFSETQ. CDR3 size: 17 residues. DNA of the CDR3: TGCGCCAGCAGCTTGGGTCAGCTAGCGGGAGGGTACAATGAGCAGTTCTTC. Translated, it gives CASSLGQLAGGYNEQFF.

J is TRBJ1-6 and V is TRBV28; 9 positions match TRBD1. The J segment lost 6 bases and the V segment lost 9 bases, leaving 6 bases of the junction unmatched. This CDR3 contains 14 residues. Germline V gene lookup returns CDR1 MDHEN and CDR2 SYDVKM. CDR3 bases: TGTGCCAGTACTGAGGGACAGGGTAATTCACCCCTCCACTTT. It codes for CASTEGQGNSPLHF.

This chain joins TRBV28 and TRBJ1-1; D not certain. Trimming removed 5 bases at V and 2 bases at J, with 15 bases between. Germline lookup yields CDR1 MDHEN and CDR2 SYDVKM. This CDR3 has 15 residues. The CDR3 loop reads CASSESPGFNTEAFF. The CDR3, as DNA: TGTGCCAGCAGTGAATCCCCGGGATTTAACACTGAAGCTTTCTTT.

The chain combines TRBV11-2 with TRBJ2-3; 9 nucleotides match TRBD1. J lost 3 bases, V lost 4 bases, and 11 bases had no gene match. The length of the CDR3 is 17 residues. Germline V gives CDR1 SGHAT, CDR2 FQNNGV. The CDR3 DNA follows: TGTGCCAGCAGCTCAGACCTAGGGACAGGGTGGACAGATACGCAGTATTTT. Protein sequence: CASSSDLGTGWTDTQYF.